A single sample gave rise to the 18 T cell receptor beta chains below, sequenced in a study of STAT5B mutations in CD4+ large granular lymphocyte leukemia. Clones were sequenced by immunoSEQ multiplex PCR, and TCRdb holds only the in-frame ones, with some missing. Here the sample spans 21,000 or so clones, over 60% being singletons. The material sequenced was CD4+ T cells from blood buffy coats. The receptors originated from a human donor in good health.

The chain carries TRBV11-3 and TRBJ2-5; D is uncertain. Germline lookup yields CDR1 SGHNT and CDR2 YENEEA. V lost 1 base to trimming and J lost 3 bases, with 6 bases between them. The CDR3 covers 13 residues. Written as DNA, the CDR3 is TGTGCCAGCAGCTTAGGAGCCGAAGAGACCCAGTACTTC. It specifies CASSLGAEETQYF.

Here the CDR3 DNA reads TGTGCCAGCAGCCCTACCACCATGGCTGAAGCTTTCTTT. It is translated as CASSPTTMAEAFF. The V call is TRBV28, the J call TRBJ1-1; D call uncertain. The V gene's germline CDR1 is MDHEN and CDR2 SYDVKM. The CDR3 runs 13 residues. Trimming took off 6 bases at V and 6 bases at J, with 14 bases between the two ends. Complete variable domain (other parts from reference TRBV28 and TRBJ1-1): DVKVTQSSRYLVKRTGEKVFLECVQDMDHENMFWYRQDPGLGLRLIYFSYDVKMKEKGDIPEGYSVSREKKERFSLILESASTNQTSMYLCASSPTTMAEAFFGQGTRLTVV.

This clone was seen only a few times. The V gene is TRBV29-1, the J gene TRBJ1-5, with 10 bases identical to TRBD1. Germline V gives CDR1 SQVTM, CDR2 ANQGSEA. The CDR3 is 15 residues long. Trimming removed 7 bases from V and 3 bases from J; junction bases left unmatched: 9. CDR3: CSASGTGESNQPQHF. The CDR3 DNA sequence: TGCAGCGCTTCCGGGACAGGGGAATCCAATCAGCCCCAGCATTTT.

The rearrangement joins TRBV29-1 to TRBJ2-3, with a possible D match to TRBD2 (6 bases). The CDR3 consists of 13 residues. The germline V and J ends were trimmed by 6 bases and 3 bases, with 13 bases remaining between them. CDR1 and CDR2 (germline): SQVTM, ANQGSEA. CDR3 sequence: CSVAGLVTDTQYF. The CDR3 nucleotides read TGCAGCGTGGCGGGACTCGTAACAGATACGCAGTATTTT.

This chain connects TRBV6-9 to TRBJ1-3; no definite D call. This CDR3 is built from 17 residues. Looked up from germline, CDR1 is MNHGY and CDR2 is SVAAGI. With 0 bases removed from V and 1 base from J, the gap between germline ends came to 13 bases. CDR3 sequence reads: CASSYSSGPTSGNTIYF. The DNA for the CDR3 is TGTGCCAGCAGTTATTCGTCAGGACCTACTTCTGGAAACACCATATATTTT.

The rearrangement links TRBV25-1 to TRBJ2-1; tentative D call: TRBD2 (5 bases). The V gene's germline CDR1 is MGHDK and CDR2 SYGVNS. The CDR3 spans 13 residues. Deletions cut 4 bases from V and 5 bases from J, with 9 bases between. The CDR3 bases are TGTGCCAGCAGTGCCCTAGCCCACAATGAGCAGTTCTTC. Translation gives CASSALAHNEQFF.

V is TRBV10-3 and J is TRBJ2-5; the match to TRBD2 covers 8 bases. Germline assignment: CDR1 ENHRY and CDR2 SYGVKD. The junction had 13 bases not matched to a gene; V was cut back by 11 bases and J by 5 bases. CDR3 length equals 14 residues. The CDR3 region is CASATGGPEETQYF. In DNA, the CDR3 is TGTGCCTCCGCCACGGGAGGGCCAGAGGAGACCCAGTACTTC.

The chain couples TRBV5-6 to TRBJ1-3, with D possibly TRBD1 on 6 matching bases. Between the trimmed V and J ends, which lost 3 bases and 0 bases, there was a span of 10 bases. The CDR3 loop spans 15 amino acids. Germline-derived CDR1 and CDR2 are SGHDT and YYEEEE. The CDR3: CASSSWTVSGNTIYF. DNA of the CDR3: TGTGCCAGCAGCTCATGGACAGTCTCTGGAAACACCATATATTTT.

The chain carries TRBV30 and TRBJ2-1, with D maybe TRBD2 (5 bases). This CDR3 contains 15 residues. Trimming left V 1 base short and J 0 bases short, with 10 bases between. Germline V gene sequence: CDR1 GTSNPN, CDR2 SVGIG (reference sequence). The CDR3 coding sequence is TGTGCCTGGAGTGGTTCGGGGAGCTCCTACAATGAGCAGTTCTTC. Amino acid sequence: CAWSGSGSSYNEQFF. Full variable domain (outside the CDR3, taken from reference TRBV30 and TRBJ2-1): SQTIHQWPATLVQPVGSPLSLECTVEGTSNPNLYWYRQAAGRGLQLLFYSVGIGQISSEVPQNLSASRPQDRQFILSSKKLLLSDSGFYLCAWSGSGSSYNEQFFGPGTRLTVL.

The chain employs TRBV5-4 and TRBJ2-1; 9 nucleotides line up with TRBD2. The CDR3 loop spans 17 amino acids. V trimming: 5 bases; J trimming: 0 bases; junction bases outside the gene matches: 9. The germline V gene has CDR1 SGHNT and CDR2 YYREEE (reference sequence). The CDR3 DNA sequence: TGTGCCAGCAGTTTTGGGGTGACTAGCGGCTCCTACAATGAGCAGTTCTTC. Protein product: CASSFGVTSGSYNEQFF.

V usage is TRBV5-1 and J usage is TRBJ2-1; TRBD1 matches at 7 bases. The V segment lost 4 bases and the J segment 5 bases; nucleotides outside the gene matches: 6. This CDR3 contains 14 residues. Germline V CDR1 and CDR2: SGHRS, YFSETQ. CDR3 protein: CASSIGTEHNEQFF. In DNA form, the CDR3 reads TGCGCCAGCAGCATAGGGACAGAACACAATGAGCAGTTCTTC.

This chain uses TRBV29-1 with TRBJ1-2, with D uncertain. Germline V gene lookup returns CDR1 SQVTM and CDR2 ANQGSEA. Trimming stripped 0 bases from V and 5 bases from J, with 10 bases between. The CDR3 spans 13 residues. CDR3 sequence: CSVEEYIPYGYTF. The CDR3 region has the DNA TGCAGCGTTGAAGAATACATCCCTTATGGCTACACCTTC.

The chain carries TRBV14 and TRBJ2-3, with a possible D match to TRBD2 (6 bases). V was trimmed by 0 bases and J by 4 bases, leaving 8 bases between them. This CDR3 spans 14 amino acids. CDR1 is SGHDN and CDR2 is FVKESK in the germline V gene. For the CDR3, the DNA is TGTGCCAGCAGCCAAGATTGGGGGGCAGATACGCAGTATTTT. Translation: CASSQDWGADTQYF. The variable domain in full, with the rest retrieved from reference TRBV14 and TRBJ2-3, is EAGVTQFPSHSVIEKGQTVTLRCDPISGHDNLYWYRRVMGKEIKFLLHFVKESKQDESGMPNNRFLAERTGGTYSTLKVQPAELEDSGVYFCASSQDWGADTQYFGPGTRLTVL.

This rearrangement joins TRBV7-2 to TRBJ1-2; 9 nucleotides align to TRBD1. The ends lost 4 bases at V and 8 bases at J; junction bases unmatched: 8. CDR1 and CDR2 (germline): SGHTA, FQGNSA. There are 14 residues in the CDR3. The CDR3: CASSSGQGSGGYTF. The CDR3 nucleotides read TGTGCCAGCAGCTCGGGACAGGGTTCAGGGGGCTACACCTTC.

The CDR3 region has the DNA TGTGCCAGCAGCATACACCGGGGACAGGGGAACAATGAGCAGTTCTTC. Encoded protein: CASSIHRGQGNNEQFF. The V and J genes are TRBV7-9 and TRBJ2-1; 10 positions agree with TRBD1. CDR3 size: 16 residues. Germline V gene sequence: CDR1 SEHNR, CDR2 FQNEAQ (reference sequence). V lost 5 bases and J lost 5; bases outside the gene matches: 9.

This chain joins TRBV7-9 and TRBJ2-1; possibly TRBD1 or TRBD2 for D (5 bases each). Germline assignment: CDR1 SEHNR and CDR2 FQNEAQ (reference sequence). The CDR3 is 15 residues long. V was cut by 5 bases and J by 5 bases, with 16 bases left in between. CDR3 in DNA: TGTGCCAGCAGCACGTATTCGGGACCGAACAATGAGCAGTTCTTC. It translates to CASSTYSGPNNEQFF.

V and J are TRBV5-1 and TRBJ2-5; TRBD2 matches 8 bases. Trimming at V came to 4 bases and at J to 5 bases, leaving 7 bases not matched to a gene. This CDR3 has 14 residues. Germline values: CDR1 SGHRS, CDR2 YFSETQ. In DNA, the CDR3 is TGCGCCAGCAGCCCACCGGGACTAGTGGAGACCCAGTACTTC. It translates to CASSPPGLVETQYF.

A few counts support this clone. V and J are TRBV9 and TRBJ1-1, with 8 bases identical to TRBD1. This CDR3 has 15 amino acids. V shed 1 base and J 1 base; nucleotides not matched to a gene: 3. Germline CDR1 reads SGDLS; CDR2 reads YYNGEE. CDR3 region: CASSVLGTGNTEAFF. CDR3 DNA: TGTGCCAGCAGCGTACTTGGGACAGGGAACACTGAAGCTTTCTTT.